Following are 28 T cell receptor beta chains from one sample sequenced in a study of T cells in Graves' hyperthyroidism and ophthalmopathy. Researchers took RNA transcripts and amplified the TCR beta CDR3 regions from them. With the HTBI primer set, the TCR CDR3 went through a first round of RT-PCR. From the multiplex PCR reads, TCRdb called clonotypes with MiXCR, one entry per CDR3 protein. The sample shows about 400,000 distinct CDR3 sequences, more than 12% of them seen only once. The specimen was blood. Every receptor here comes from a woman aged 30 to 39 with Graves' ophthalmopathy.

This chain uses TRBV15 with TRBJ2-3, with 10 nucleotides matching TRBD2. With 6 bases clipped from V and 2 bases from J, the junction kept 5 bases outside the gene matches. Germline V gene sequence: CDR1 LNHNV, CDR2 YYDKDF (reference sequence). This CDR3 has 15 residues. Written as DNA, the CDR3 is TGTGCCACCAGGGAGACTAGCGGGTACACAGATACGCAGTATTTT. This sequence encodes CATRETSGYTDTQYF.

This clonotype was counted between two and nine times. This chain uses TRBV18 with TRBJ2-5; D ambiguous. CDR3 length equals 14 residues. Germline V lookup: CDR1 KGHSH, CDR2 LQKENI. The V end lost 3 bases, the J end lost 5 bases, and 13 bases lay between the germline ends. This CDR3 is CASSPNGPKETQYF. CDR3 DNA sequence: TGTGCCAGCTCACCCAACGGACCCAAGGAGACCCAGTACTTC.

This clonotype was counted many times. This chain joins TRBV3-1 and TRBJ2-7, with D perhaps assigned TRBD1 or TRBD2 (6 bases each). CDR3 length: 16 amino acids. V lost 3 bases, J lost 0 bases, and 15 bases lay in between. Germline V lookup: CDR1 LGHDT, CDR2 YNNKEL (reference sequence). CDR3 sequence: CASSQGDWTASYEQYF. The CDR3 region has the DNA TGTGCCAGCAGCCAGGGGGACTGGACAGCCTCCTACGAGCAGTACTTC.

The chain has TRBV7-9 and TRBJ2-7, with 10 bases identical to TRBD2. The V segment lost 2 bases and the J segment 4 bases; nucleotides outside the gene matches: 8. CDR3 size: 16 residues. Germline CDR1 reads SEHNR; CDR2 reads FQNEAQ (reference sequence). CDR3 coding DNA: TGTGCCAGCAGCTTATCCAAGCGGGGGGGCTTGTACGAGCAGTACTTC. Protein product: CASSLSKRGGLYEQYF.

In this sample, this clonotype turned up many times. This chain uses TRBV5-8 with TRBJ2-3, with 9 bases fitting TRBD1. Germline trimming cut 4 bases from V and 1 base from J; bases unmatched to any gene: 4. The CDR3 has 15 amino acids. Germline V lookup: CDR1 SGHTS, CDR2 YDEGEE. This chain's CDR3 is CASSTWTGGTDTQYF. In nucleotides, the CDR3 is TGTGCCAGCAGCACCTGGACAGGGGGCACAGATACGCAGTATTTT.

A single count supports this clonotype. In DNA form, the CDR3 reads TGTGCCAGCAGCGTAGCGAGGGCGGGAGATAACGAGCAGTACTTC. Translating gives CASSVARAGDNEQYF. This sequence joins TRBV11-2 and TRBJ2-7, with TRBD2 matching over 7 bases. CDR1 is SGHAT and CDR2 is FQNNGV in the germline V gene. This CDR3 region has 15 residues. Unmatched junction bases numbered 12, after V lost 5 bases and J lost 5 bases.

This clonotype was seen only a few times. This chain connects TRBV20-1 to TRBJ1-1, with D unresolved. Trimming took off 3 bases at V and 6 bases at J, with 11 bases between the two ends. The CDR3 covers 12 residues. Per the germline V gene, CDR1 is DFQATT and CDR2 is SNEGSKA (reference sequence). CDR3: CSASRGLAEAFF. DNA of the CDR3: TGCAGTGCTAGCCGCGGTTTGGCTGAAGCTTTCTTT.

This clonotype has ten or more counts. The V call is TRBV6-5, the J call TRBJ1-1, with D perhaps matching TRBD1 (6 bases). This CDR3 comprises 15 residues. The V end was cut by 0 bases, the J end by 1 base, with 9 bases between. Germline values: CDR1 MNHEY, CDR2 SVGAGI. The CDR3 region is CASSYSGQRNTEAFF. Here the CDR3 DNA reads TGTGCCAGCAGTTACTCAGGACAGCGGAACACTGAAGCTTTCTTT.

This clonotype appeared many times. The chain combines TRBV5-6 with TRBJ2-5, with 11 bases fitting TRBD1. Germline CDR1 and CDR2: SGHDT and YYEEEE. Trimming removed 3 bases from V and 5 bases from J; junction bases left unmatched: 3. The CDR3 sequence is 14 residues long. CDR3 nucleotide sequence: TGTGCCAGCAGCTCGGGGACAGGGGGGGAGACCCAGTACTTC. It is translated as CASSSGTGGETQYF.

The sample holds many counts of this clonotype. The chain couples TRBV6-1 to TRBJ1-1, with D hard to call. The CDR3 contains 14 residues. V lost 5 bases, J lost 0 bases, and 10 bases lay in between. Looked up from germline, CDR1 is MNHNS and CDR2 is SASEGT. As DNA, the CDR3 is TGTGCCAGCAGTCGGCCGGGGATGAACACTGAAGCTTTCTTT. The encoded protein is CASSRPGMNTEAFF.

The rearrangement joins TRBV25-1 to TRBJ2-3; no definite D call. The germline V gene encodes CDR1 MGHDK and CDR2 SYGVNS. The CDR3 spans 18 residues. V was clipped by 3 bases and J by 1 base, with 20 bases between them. The DNA for the CDR3 is TGTGCCAGCAGTGATACAGTGGCCAAACCCGGGCGCACAGATACGCAGTATTTT. Encoded protein: CASSDTVAKPGRTDTQYF.

This clonotype was observed at least ten times. The J gene is TRBJ1-5, the V gene TRBV24-1; 8 bases fit TRBD1. This CDR3 spans 15 amino acids. V lost 5 bases to trimming and J lost 4 bases; unmatched junction nucleotides: 6. CDR1 and CDR2 from the germline V gene are KGHDR and SFDVKD. In DNA, the CDR3 is TGTGCCACCAGTGCCAGGGGGCGCCGGAATCAGCCCCAGCATTTT. It yields the protein CATSARGRRNQPQHF.

In this sample, this clonotype turned up many times. This chain connects TRBV20-1 to TRBJ2-7; D is unresolved. The length of the CDR3 is 14 residues. The V gene lost 3 bases and the J gene lost 5 bases, with 17 bases spanning the gap. The germline CDR1 and CDR2 sequences are DFQATT and SNEGSKA (reference sequence). CDR3 sequence (DNA): TGCAGTGCTAGGTTTATATCGGTTAGTAACGAGCAGTACTTC. This sequence encodes CSARFISVSNEQYF.

This clonotype was recorded many times. The chain combines TRBV2 with TRBJ2-3; weak D call: TRBD2 (6 bases). Germline V gene sequence: CDR1 SNHLY, CDR2 FYNNEI. The CDR3 loop spans 14 amino acids. Trimming cost V 6 bases and J 2 bases, with 12 bases left between them. Here the CDR3 reads CASSRTNPTDTQYF. CDR3 bases: TGTGCCAGCAGCCGGACTAACCCCACAGATACGCAGTATTTT.

This clonotype was seen ten or more times. The V call is TRBV11-2, the J call TRBJ1-4; 10 nucleotides align to TRBD1. V lost 1 base to trimming and J lost 6 bases; unmatched junction nucleotides: 5. Germline CDR1 is SGHAT and CDR2 is FQNNGV. The CDR3 loop spans 16 amino acids. CDR3 region: CASSLGPGQGYEKLFF. The DNA for the CDR3 is TGTGCCAGCAGCTTAGGTCCGGGACAGGGGTATGAAAAACTGTTTTTT. Using reference TRBV11-2 and TRBJ1-4 for the parts outside the CDR3, the full variable domain is EAGVAQSPRYKIIEKRQSVAFWCNPISGHATLYWYQQILGQGPKLLIQFQNNGVVDDSQLPKDRFSAERLKGVDSTLKIQPAKLEDSAVYLCASSLGPGQGYEKLFFGSGTQLSVL.

This clonotype has a count of ten or more. V gene TRBV13 combines with J gene TRBJ2-7; possibly TRBD1 for D (6 bases). The V and J ends lost 5 bases and 0 bases respectively, with 17 bases between them. The CDR3 length is 16 residues. Germline loops: CDR1 PRHDT, CDR2 FYEKMQ (reference sequence). For the CDR3, the DNA is TGTGCCAGCAGCGGACAAGAACAGGGAAGCTCCTACGAGCAGTACTTC. As protein: CASSGQEQGSSYEQYF.

On this clonotype: This may come from a read error, since a much larger clone is one base off. J is TRBJ1-4 and V is TRBV7-9; unclear D gene. Germline-derived CDR1 and CDR2 are SEHNR and FQNEAQ (reference sequence). The CDR3 is 15 residues long. Deletions cut 2 bases from V and 8 bases from J, with 15 bases between. CDR3 sequence (DNA): TGTGCCAGCAGCTTACAATTGGGGAGGAGCGAAAAACTGTTTTTT. Amino acid sequence: CASSLQLGRSEKLFF.

This clonotype has at least ten counts. The chain combines TRBV6-1 with TRBJ1-1; 9 bases agree with TRBD1. This CDR3 is 13 amino acids long. V shed 6 bases, J shed 10 bases, and the junction held 9 bases outside the gene matches. The germline V gene encodes CDR1 MNHNS and CDR2 SASEGT. The CDR3 reads CASRQDRGSGAFF. The CDR3 nucleotides read TGTGCCAGCAGACAGGACAGGGGAAGTGGAGCTTTCTTT.

This clonotype was seen repeatedly, ten times or more. This chain links TRBV13 with TRBJ2-5; D tentatively reads TRBD1 or TRBD2 (6 bases each). CDR3 length: 14 residues. Deletions cut 9 bases from V and 2 bases from J, with 16 bases between. Germline values: CDR1 PRHDT, CDR2 FYEKMQ (reference sequence). CDR3 sequence: CASARKGGQETQYF. The CDR3 nucleotides read TGTGCCAGTGCCAGGAAGGGGGGACAAGAGACCCAGTACTTC.

This clonotype was recorded many times. The chain combines TRBV28 with TRBJ1-2, with 7 bases identical to TRBD1. The V gene's germline CDR1 is MDHEN and CDR2 SYDVKM. The CDR3 extends over 15 amino acids. The V and J ends lost 3 bases and 5 bases, in that order; junction bases with no gene match: 9. The CDR3 sequence: CASSFIQGSQYGYTF. The CDR3 DNA reads TGTGCCAGCAGTTTCATACAGGGGTCTCAATATGGCTACACCTTC.

This clonotype was seen repeatedly, ten times or more. The rearrangement uses TRBV5-1 and TRBJ1-1, with D unresolved. Per germline, CDR1 SGHRS and CDR2 YFSETQ. The CDR3 is made up of 15 amino acids. V was pared by 0 bases and J by 3 bases, with 12 bases between. DNA for the CDR3: TGCGCCAGCAGCTTGGCGCCGGGGTGGGACACTGAAGCTTTCTTT. Its translation: CASSLAPGWDTEAFF.

This clonotype was seen at least ten times. The rearrangement joins TRBV18 to TRBJ1-5; D is undetermined. Germline CDR1 and CDR2: KGHSH and LQKENI. The CDR3 totals 17 residues. V shed 1 base and J shed 2 bases, with 15 bases lying between them. CDR3 residues: CASSPLWLGPRNQPQHF. The DNA for the CDR3 is TGTGCCAGCTCACCACTTTGGCTCGGGCCTCGCAATCAGCCCCAGCATTTT.

V gene TRBV29-1 combines with J gene TRBJ1-1, with no clear D. The CDR3 is made up of 10 amino acids. CDR1 is SQVTM, CDR2 ANQGSEA, per germline. V lost 6 bases and J lost 8, with 10 bases in between. This CDR3 reads CSVLGLEAFF. In DNA, the CDR3 is TGCAGCGTCCTCGGGTTAGAAGCTTTCTTT.

Ten or more counts support this clonotype. J is TRBJ1-2 and V is TRBV15, with D unclear. V gave up 6 bases and J gave up 4 bases, with 12 bases separating them. The germline CDR1 and CDR2 sequences are LNHNV and YYDKDF (reference sequence). This CDR3 has 13 amino acids. The CDR3 nucleotides are TGTGCCACCAGGGGTAACTCCGCCTATGGCTACACCTTC. Translation: CATRGNSAYGYTF.

This clonotype showed up just once. The chain combines TRBV7-3 with TRBJ2-3; a possible D gene is TRBD1 (6 bases). CDR1 SGHTA and CDR2 FQGTGA come from the germline V gene. V was shortened by 2 bases and J by 0 bases, with 15 bases between the two germline ends. CDR3 length equals 17 residues. CDR3 in DNA: TGTGCCAGCAGCTTATACGGGGCAGGGGCGAGCACAGATACGCAGTATTTT. Its protein is CASSLYGAGASTDTQYF.

This clonotype was recorded at least ten times. This chain connects TRBV20-1 to TRBJ1-6; TRBD1 might be the D (6 bases). The CDR3 runs to 16 residues. V lost 0 bases, J lost 2 bases, and 11 bases lay in between. In germline, CDR1 is DFQATT, CDR2 SNEGSKA (reference sequence). In nucleotides, the CDR3 is TGCAGTGCTAGAGATCAGGGGACCCCCTATAATTCACCCCTCCACTTT. Its translation: CSARDQGTPYNSPLHF.

The chain combines TRBV10-2 with TRBJ2-5, with 9 bases aligning to TRBD1. V shed 4 bases and J 12 bases; nucleotides not matched to a gene: 12. Germline CDR1 and CDR2: WSHSY and SAAADI. The CDR3 length is 14 residues. This CDR3 reads CASSARTGAPREYF. Written as DNA, the CDR3 is TGCGCCAGCAGTGCTCGGACAGGGGCCCCAAGGGAGTACTTC.

This clonotype was detected a few times. A much larger clone differs from this one at a single base, so this may be a read error. This chain links TRBV2 with TRBJ1-6, with D possibly matching TRBD1 (6 bases). The V gene's germline CDR1 is SNHLY and CDR2 FYNNEI. CDR3 size: 16 residues. Trimming shortened V by 8 bases and J by 8 bases, and 22 bases separated the two germline ends. CDR3 DNA: TGTGCCAGCTTCGAAGGACACCGGGACACAGATTCACCCCTCCACTTT. Protein product: CASFEGHRDTDSPLHF.